A single sample gave rise to the 23 T cell receptor beta chains below, sequenced in a study of blood T cell repertoires in COVID-19. Assay used: immunoSEQ multiplex PCR; TCRdb lists only in-frame clones, some missing. The repertoire has a few hundred thousand clones, approximately 86% of them found once; the top ten carry over 6%. The sequenced material came from peripheral blood. The receptors were sampled from a woman aged 70-85 years with active or convalescent COVID-19.

V and J are TRBV28 and TRBJ2-7; tentative D call: TRBD2 (5 bases). The CDR3 loop spans 13 amino acids. Germline CDR1 MDHEN, CDR2 SYDVKM. V was trimmed by 2 bases and J by 1 base, leaving 6 bases between them. The CDR3 spells CASSLGGSYEQYF. The CDR3 DNA is TGTGCCAGCAGTTTAGGAGGTTCCTACGAGCAGTACTTC.

A single count supports this clone. The chain combines TRBV19 with TRBJ2-5; 8 bases fit TRBD1. V trimming: 2 bases; J trimming: 5 bases; junction bases outside the gene matches: 10. The CDR3 is made up of 16 amino acids. The germline V gene has CDR1 LNHDA and CDR2 SQIVND (reference sequence). The CDR3 sequence: CASSITGQGSWETQYF. The CDR3, as DNA: TGTGCCAGTAGTATAACCGGACAGGGTAGTTGGGAGACCCAGTACTTC.

The chain carries TRBV19 and TRBJ2-1, with 10 positions matching TRBD2. The CDR3 length is 16 residues. V gave up 7 bases and J gave up 0 bases; unmatched junction bases: 6. CDR1 is LNHDA and CDR2 is SQIVND in the germline V gene (reference sequence). The CDR3 protein is CASTVSGGPSYNEQFF. CDR3 DNA sequence: TGTGCCAGTACCGTTAGCGGGGGGCCCTCCTACAATGAGCAGTTCTTC.

The V call is TRBV7-2, the J call TRBJ1-2; D may be TRBD1 (5 bases). Germline loops: CDR1 SGHTA, CDR2 FQGNSA. Trimming left V 5 bases short and J 4 bases short, with 17 bases between. The CDR3 extends over 15 amino acids. The CDR3 coding sequence is TGTGCCAGCAGCAACCCCCCGGGCAGGGCCTATGGCTACACCTTC. Amino acid sequence: CASSNPPGRAYGYTF.

This sequence joins TRBV2 and TRBJ1-1; possibly TRBD1 for D (6 bases). Germline CDR1 and CDR2: SNHLY and FYNNEI. Trimming left V 6 bases short and J 10 bases short, with 12 bases between. This CDR3 spans 11 amino acids. CDR3 in amino acids: CASSLGGSAFF. The DNA of the CDR3 is TGTGCCAGCAGCCTTGGGGGCTCAGCTTTCTTT.

Points on this clone: Other DNA sequences in the same sample also yield this CDR3. The V and J genes are TRBV5-1 and TRBJ2-5, with a tentative D call TRBD1 (5 bases). CDR1 SGHRS and CDR2 YFSETQ come from the germline V gene. V was trimmed by 1 base and J by 2 bases, leaving 9 bases between them. The length of the CDR3 is 14 residues. The CDR3 region has the DNA TGCGCCAGCAGCTTGAGGGGTCTTCAAGAGACCCAGTACTTC. This encodes CASSLRGLQETQYF.

The rearrangement uses TRBV7-8 and TRBJ2-7, with D maybe TRBD2 (5 bases). Germline CDR1 is SGHVS and CDR2 is FQNEAQ. Trimming removed 8 bases from V and 5 bases from J, with 16 bases in between. The CDR3 sequence is 13 residues long. The CDR3 bases are TGTGCCAGCGCAACCGGTCGGGGTGACGAGCAGTACTTC. It is translated as CASATGRGDEQYF.

This chain links TRBV28 with TRBJ1-2; no clear D gene. CDR3 length: 16 amino acids. Germline values: CDR1 MDHEN, CDR2 SYDVKM. Trimming left V 3 bases short and J 6 bases short, with 20 bases between. This CDR3 is CASSFLRDLIAHGYTF. CDR3 nucleotide sequence: TGTGCCAGCAGTTTTTTGAGGGATTTAATAGCCCATGGCTACACCTTC.

The J gene is TRBJ2-1, the V gene TRBV6-2 or TRBV6-3; weak D call: TRBD2 (7 bases). Looked up from germline, CDR1 is MNHEY and CDR2 is SVGEGT. The CDR3 consists of 14 residues. V was cut by 0 bases and J by 10 bases, with 13 bases left in between. As DNA, the CDR3 is TGTGCCAGCAGTTACTCGATGTCGGGGGGCGAGCAGTTCTTC. Translation: CASSYSMSGGEQFF.

The chain combines TRBV7-3 with TRBJ1-5; D call uncertain. This CDR3 comprises 13 residues. Trimming cost V 0 bases and J 7 bases, with 7 bases left between them. The germline CDR1 and CDR2 sequences are SGHTA and FQGTGA. The CDR3 is CASSLTSLQPQHF. For the CDR3, the DNA is TGTGCCAGCAGCTTAACGTCCCTACAGCCCCAGCATTTT.

This clone was seen a few times. V gene TRBV10-2 combines with J gene TRBJ1-1, with 8 bases fitting TRBD1. In germline, CDR1 is WSHSY, CDR2 SAAADI. V shed 6 bases, J shed 4 bases, and the junction held 7 bases outside the gene matches. The CDR3 is made up of 14 amino acids. This CDR3 reads CASSKDRAITEAFF. CDR3 coding DNA: TGCGCCAGCAGCAAGGACAGGGCGATCACTGAAGCTTTCTTT.

V gene TRBV24-1 combines with J gene TRBJ2-7; D possibly corresponds to TRBD1 (6 bases). V dropped 10 bases and J dropped 0 bases, with 18 bases sitting between them. Germline V lookup: CDR1 KGHDR, CDR2 SFDVKD. The CDR3 spans 15 residues. The CDR3 loop is CATSDPRTASYEQYF. The DNA of the CDR3 is TGTGCCACATCAGACCCCAGGACAGCCTCCTACGAGCAGTACTTC.

This chain uses TRBV2 with TRBJ1-1, with a weak D call TRBD1 (5 bases). V shed 4 bases and J shed 7 bases, with 16 bases lying between them. The CDR3 has 14 amino acids. Germline V CDR1 and CDR2: SNHLY, FYNNEI. CDR3 sequence: CASSGFPAGREAFF. For the CDR3, the DNA is TGTGCCAGCAGTGGTTTTCCCGCAGGGCGTGAAGCTTTCTTT.

The chain combines TRBV3-1 (or the pseudogene TRBV3-2) with TRBJ2-3; 10 nucleotides match TRBD2. The CDR3 runs to 14 residues. The ends lost 4 bases at V and 4 bases at J; junction bases unmatched: 2. CDR1 is LGHDT and CDR2 is YNNKEL in the germline V gene (reference sequence). The CDR3 reads CASSRGLASDTQYF. CDR3 nucleotide sequence: TGTGCCAGCAGCCGGGGACTAGCGTCAGATACGCAGTATTTT.

The chain has TRBV28 and TRBJ1-2, with TRBD1 matching 8 bases. The germline CDR1 and CDR2 sequences are MDHEN and SYDVKM. The CDR3 contains 14 residues. The trim removed 5 bases at V and 2 bases at J, leaving 4 bases unmatched. CDR3 sequence: CASSPGDRNYGYTF. DNA for the CDR3: TGTGCCAGCAGTCCAGGGGACAGGAACTATGGCTACACCTTC.

The V call is TRBV20-1, the J call TRBJ2-3; D is unresolved. The CDR3 length is 11 residues. The germline V and J ends were trimmed by 1 base and 6 bases, with 5 bases remaining between them. Germline V gene sequence: CDR1 DFQATT, CDR2 SNEGSKA (reference sequence). CDR3 DNA: TGCAGTGCTAGAGTCGAGGATACGCAGTATTTT. This codes for CSARVEDTQYF.

The rearrangement uses TRBV29-1 and TRBJ2-2; 7 bases line up with TRBD2. J gave up 12 bases and V 7 bases, and 5 bases lay outside the gene matches. This CDR3 is built from 10 residues. Germline CDR1 and CDR2: SQVTM and ANQGSEA. The chain's CDR3 is CSGGEGQLFF. The CDR3 DNA follows: TGCAGCGGGGGGGAGGGACAGCTGTTTTTT.

This clone was recorded many times. The chain combines TRBV5-1 with TRBJ1-4; 7 bases are shared with TRBD1. The V gene's germline CDR1 is SGHRS and CDR2 YFSETQ. Trimming removed 4 bases from V and 5 bases from J; junction bases left unmatched: 11. This CDR3 contains 16 residues. CDR3 sequence (DNA): TGCGCCAGCAGCGACCTAACAGGGGTCCCAAATGAAAAACTGTTTTTT. It translates to CASSDLTGVPNEKLFF.

V is TRBV18 and J is TRBJ2-1; TRBD2 aligns across 9 bases. The germline V gene has CDR1 KGHSH and CDR2 LQKENI. The CDR3 has 16 residues. Germline trimming cut 0 bases from V and 10 bases from J; bases unmatched to any gene: 10. The CDR3 here is CASSPPLAGSLREQFF. CDR3 sequence (DNA): TGTGCCAGCTCACCACCCCTAGCGGGGTCCCTTAGGGAGCAGTTCTTC.

The chain couples TRBV12-3 or TRBV12-4 to TRBJ1-1, with a tentative D call TRBD1 (5 bases). The CDR3 extends over 12 amino acids. The ends were cut back, 5 bases at V and 6 bases at J, with 10 bases in the middle. DNA for the CDR3: TGTGCCAGCAGTCAGGGTGGGGCTGAAGCTTTCTTT. The encoded protein is CASSQGGAEAFF.

The chain combines TRBV6-1 with TRBJ2-5; TRBD1 matches 7 bases. Germline-derived CDR1 and CDR2 are MNHNS and SASEGT. The CDR3 contains 16 residues. The ends lost 3 bases at V and 7 bases at J; junction bases unmatched: 14. The CDR3 here is CASSEGPQGFQVTQYF. The CDR3 DNA sequence: TGTGCCAGCAGTGAGGGCCCACAGGGGTTTCAGGTGACCCAGTACTTC.

This chain connects TRBV6-2 or TRBV6-3 to TRBJ1-2; TRBD1 matches 10 bases. Germline V lookup: CDR1 MNHEY, CDR2 SVGEGT. The CDR3 sequence is 17 residues long. J was trimmed by 3 bases and V by 6 bases; bases with no gene match: 13. The CDR3 loop is CASSQRGQGLTDYGYTF. Written as DNA, the CDR3 is TGTGCCAGCAGCCAGAGGGGACAGGGGCTTACAGACTATGGCTACACCTTC.

This rearrangement joins TRBV6-2 or TRBV6-3 to TRBJ1-3, with 7 bases identical to TRBD1. Germline V CDR1 and CDR2: MNHEY, SVGEGT. The CDR3 extends over 15 amino acids. V shed 4 bases and J 2 bases; nucleotides not matched to a gene: 5. The CDR3 DNA reads TGTGCCAGCAGTTTAATGGGGACAGCTGGAAACACCATATATTTT. Residues: CASSLMGTAGNTIYF.